This paragraph covers one T cell receptor (beta chain) sequence. This specimen belongs to a study of T cell changes during pregnancy in multiple sclerosis. Method: immunoSEQ multiplex PCR; TCRdb's copy keeps in-frame clones and lacks some. The sample carries around 69,000 clones, just over 90% recorded once. The germline gives CDR1 SGDLS, CDR2 YYNGEE. Trimming removed 0 bases from V and 2 bases from J, with 5 bases in between. The CDR3 is 13 residues long. This chain uses TRBV9 with TRBJ1-2, with D possibly matching TRBD1 (5 bases). Sequencing used peripheral blood, obtained in the second trimester of pregnancy. The receptor was isolated from a female donor in good health, enrolled as a control in a pregnancy study. CDR3 amino acids: CASSVGQNYGYTF. The CDR3 coding sequence is TGTGCCAGCAGCGTAGGACAGAACTATGGCTACACCTTC.